This T cell receptor (beta chain) was sequenced in a study of cytotoxic CD8 clonotypes in ibrutinib-treated CLL. General study findings and limits: Public clonotypes were seen rarely and were contracted or stable on treatment.

Concerning this clone: The antigen is undetermined.

CDR1 is MDHEN, CDR2 SYDVKM, per germline. The CDR3 is made up of 18 amino acids. With 7 bases removed from V and 4 bases from J, the gap between germline ends came to 23 bases. Roughly 2 micrograms of genomic DNA from cryopreserved PBMCs went into TCR beta libraries. Deep sequencing aimed at 1 in 200,000 to 1 in 1 million T cells' resolution. Method: immunoSEQ multiplex PCR; TCRdb's copy keeps in-frame clones and lacks some. The profile shows 250,000 or so clones, under 75% of them singletons. V usage is TRBV28 and J usage is TRBJ2-6; D possibly corresponds to TRBD1 (5 bases). The clonotype originates from a human donor with chronic lymphocytic leukemia. Sequencing was performed on PBMCs, taken after 24 months of ibrutinib treatment. The CDR3 region has the DNA TGTGCCAGCAACTTGGACCGGGCCAGGGTGTTAGGGGCCAACGTCCTGACTTTC. Residues: CASNLDRARVLGANVLTF.